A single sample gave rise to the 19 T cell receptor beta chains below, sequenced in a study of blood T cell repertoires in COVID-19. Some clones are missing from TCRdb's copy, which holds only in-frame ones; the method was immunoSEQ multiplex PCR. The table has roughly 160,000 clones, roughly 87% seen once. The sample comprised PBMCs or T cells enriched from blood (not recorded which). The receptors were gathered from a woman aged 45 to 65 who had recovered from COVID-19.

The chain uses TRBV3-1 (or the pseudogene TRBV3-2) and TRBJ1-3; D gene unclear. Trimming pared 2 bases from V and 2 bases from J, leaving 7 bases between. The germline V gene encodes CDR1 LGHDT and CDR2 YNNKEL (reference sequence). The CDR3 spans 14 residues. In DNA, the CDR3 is TGTGCCAGCAGCCAAAGAGCGGCTGGAAACACCATATATTTT. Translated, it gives CASSQRAAGNTIYF.

CDR3 coding DNA: TGTGCCACCAGTGACCACCACGACATGACAGAGACCCAGTACTTC. It encodes CATSDHHDMTETQYF. The chain recombines TRBV24-1 with TRBJ2-5, with D uncertain. The germline V and J ends were trimmed by 4 bases and 4 bases, with 15 bases remaining between them. The germline V gene has CDR1 KGHDR and CDR2 SFDVKD. This CDR3 spans 15 amino acids.

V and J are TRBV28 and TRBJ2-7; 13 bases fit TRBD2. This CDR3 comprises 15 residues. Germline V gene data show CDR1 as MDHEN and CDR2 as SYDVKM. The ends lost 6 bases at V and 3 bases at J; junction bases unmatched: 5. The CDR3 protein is CASSQTSGRLYEQYF. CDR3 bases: TGTGCCAGCAGCCAGACTAGCGGGAGGCTCTACGAGCAGTACTTC.

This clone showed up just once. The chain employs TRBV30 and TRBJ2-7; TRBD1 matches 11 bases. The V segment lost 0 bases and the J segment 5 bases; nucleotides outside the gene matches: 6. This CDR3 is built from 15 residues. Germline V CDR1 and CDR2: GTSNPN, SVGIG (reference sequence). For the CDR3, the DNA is TGTGCCTGGAGTGTACCGGGGACAGGGGGTGACGAGCAGTACTTC. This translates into CAWSVPGTGGDEQYF.

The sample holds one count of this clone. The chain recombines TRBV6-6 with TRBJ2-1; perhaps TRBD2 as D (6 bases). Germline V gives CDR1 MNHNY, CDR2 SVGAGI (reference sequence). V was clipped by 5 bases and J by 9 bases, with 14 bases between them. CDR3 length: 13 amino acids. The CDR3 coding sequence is TGTGCCAGCAGTAGCTTCAGGGAGGCTGAGCAGTTCTTC. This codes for CASSSFREAEQFF.

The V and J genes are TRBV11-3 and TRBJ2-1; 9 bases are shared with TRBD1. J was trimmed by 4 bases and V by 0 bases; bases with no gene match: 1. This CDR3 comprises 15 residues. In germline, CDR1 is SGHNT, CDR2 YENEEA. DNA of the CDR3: TGTGCCAGCAGCTTAGATGGACAGGGGTACAATGAGCAGTTCTTC. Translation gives CASSLDGQGYNEQFF.

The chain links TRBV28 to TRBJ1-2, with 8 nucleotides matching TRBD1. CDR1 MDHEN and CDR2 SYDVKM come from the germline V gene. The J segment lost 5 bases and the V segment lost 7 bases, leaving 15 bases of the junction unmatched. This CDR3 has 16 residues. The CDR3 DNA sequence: TGTGCCAGCACCTTGGGGGTAGGACAGGGAGGATATGGCTACACCTTC. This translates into CASTLGVGQGGYGYTF.

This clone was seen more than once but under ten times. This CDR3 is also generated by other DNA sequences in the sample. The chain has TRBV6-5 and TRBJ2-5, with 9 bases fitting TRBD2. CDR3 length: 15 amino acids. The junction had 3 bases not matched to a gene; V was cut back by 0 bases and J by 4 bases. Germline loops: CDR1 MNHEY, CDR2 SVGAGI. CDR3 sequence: CASSYSGLAGETQYF. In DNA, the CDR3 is TGTGCCAGCAGTTACTCGGGACTAGCTGGAGAGACCCAGTACTTC.

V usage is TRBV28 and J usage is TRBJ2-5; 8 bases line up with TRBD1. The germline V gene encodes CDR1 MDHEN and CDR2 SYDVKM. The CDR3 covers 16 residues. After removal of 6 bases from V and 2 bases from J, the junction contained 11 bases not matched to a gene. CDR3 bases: TGTGCCAGCAGCCAAGTAGGGACAGGAAAACAAGAGACCCAGTACTTC. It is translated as CASSQVGTGKQETQYF.

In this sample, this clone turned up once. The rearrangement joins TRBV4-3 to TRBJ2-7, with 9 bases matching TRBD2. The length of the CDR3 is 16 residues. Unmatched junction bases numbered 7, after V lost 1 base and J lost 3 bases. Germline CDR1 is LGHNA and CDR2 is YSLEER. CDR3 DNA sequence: TGCGCCAGCAGCCAAGCTGCGACTAGCGGTTACTACGAGCAGTACTTC. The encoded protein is CASSQAATSGYYEQYF.

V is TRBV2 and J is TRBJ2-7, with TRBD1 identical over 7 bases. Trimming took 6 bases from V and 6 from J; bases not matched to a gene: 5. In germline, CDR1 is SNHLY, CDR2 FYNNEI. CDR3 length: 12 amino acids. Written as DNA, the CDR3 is TGTGCCAGCAGGGAAACAGGGGTCGAGCAGTACTTC. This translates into CASRETGVEQYF.

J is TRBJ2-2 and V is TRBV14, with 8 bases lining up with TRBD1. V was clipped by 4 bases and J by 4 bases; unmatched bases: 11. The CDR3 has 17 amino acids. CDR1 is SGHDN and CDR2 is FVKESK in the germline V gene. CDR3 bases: TGTGCCAGCAGCCGTACGACAGGGGCTTTGAGCACCGGGGAGCTGTTTTTT. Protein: CASSRTTGALSTGELFF.

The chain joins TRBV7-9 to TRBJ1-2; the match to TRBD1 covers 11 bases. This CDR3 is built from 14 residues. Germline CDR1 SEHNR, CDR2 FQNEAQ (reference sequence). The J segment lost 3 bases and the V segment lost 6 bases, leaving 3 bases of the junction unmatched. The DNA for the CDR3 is TGTGCCAGCAGTCGGACAGGGGGCGACTATGGCTACACCTTC. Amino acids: CASSRTGGDYGYTF.

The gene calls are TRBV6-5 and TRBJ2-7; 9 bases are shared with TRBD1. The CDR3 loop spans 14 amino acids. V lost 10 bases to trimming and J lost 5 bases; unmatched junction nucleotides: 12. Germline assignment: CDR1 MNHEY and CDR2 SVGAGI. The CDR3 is CATNIGTGLDEQYF. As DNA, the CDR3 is TGTGCCACCAATATAGGGACAGGGCTGGACGAGCAGTACTTC.

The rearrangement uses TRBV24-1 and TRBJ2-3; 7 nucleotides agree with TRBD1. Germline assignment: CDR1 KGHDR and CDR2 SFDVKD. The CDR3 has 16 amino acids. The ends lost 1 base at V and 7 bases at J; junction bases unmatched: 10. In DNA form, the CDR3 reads TGTGCCACCAGTGATTTCCGACAGGGATCCCTCAATACGCAGTATTTT. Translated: CATSDFRQGSLNTQYF.

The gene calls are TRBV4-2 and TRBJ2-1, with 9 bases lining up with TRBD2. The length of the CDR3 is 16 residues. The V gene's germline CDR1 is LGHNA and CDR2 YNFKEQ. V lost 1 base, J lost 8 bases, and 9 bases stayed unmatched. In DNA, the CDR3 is TGTGCCAGCAGCCAAGGAGGTAGCGGGAGTTTCCATGAGCAGTTCTTC. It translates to CASSQGGSGSFHEQFF.

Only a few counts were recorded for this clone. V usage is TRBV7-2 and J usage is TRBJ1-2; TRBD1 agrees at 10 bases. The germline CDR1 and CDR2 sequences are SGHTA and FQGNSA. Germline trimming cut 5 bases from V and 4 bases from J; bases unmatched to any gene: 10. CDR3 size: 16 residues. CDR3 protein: CASSPQGGQGVYGYTF. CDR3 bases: TGTGCCAGCAGCCCCCAGGGCGGACAGGGGGTCTATGGCTACACCTTC.

This chain's CDR3 is CASSRSNSGLAPLHF. The CDR3 region has the DNA TGTGCCAGCAGCCGATCCAACAGTGGTTTGGCACCCCTCCACTTT. V and J are TRBV27 and TRBJ1-6; D not resolved. The V end lost 6 bases, the J end lost 11 bases, and 20 bases lay between the germline ends. The CDR3 loop spans 15 amino acids. In germline, CDR1 is MNHEY, CDR2 SMNVEV (reference sequence).

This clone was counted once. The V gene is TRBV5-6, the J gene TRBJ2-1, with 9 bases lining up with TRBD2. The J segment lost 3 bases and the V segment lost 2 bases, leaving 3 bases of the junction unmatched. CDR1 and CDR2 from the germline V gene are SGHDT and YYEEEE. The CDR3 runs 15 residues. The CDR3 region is CASSFRTSVYNEQFF. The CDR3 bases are TGTGCCAGCAGCTTTCGGACTAGCGTCTACAATGAGCAGTTCTTC.